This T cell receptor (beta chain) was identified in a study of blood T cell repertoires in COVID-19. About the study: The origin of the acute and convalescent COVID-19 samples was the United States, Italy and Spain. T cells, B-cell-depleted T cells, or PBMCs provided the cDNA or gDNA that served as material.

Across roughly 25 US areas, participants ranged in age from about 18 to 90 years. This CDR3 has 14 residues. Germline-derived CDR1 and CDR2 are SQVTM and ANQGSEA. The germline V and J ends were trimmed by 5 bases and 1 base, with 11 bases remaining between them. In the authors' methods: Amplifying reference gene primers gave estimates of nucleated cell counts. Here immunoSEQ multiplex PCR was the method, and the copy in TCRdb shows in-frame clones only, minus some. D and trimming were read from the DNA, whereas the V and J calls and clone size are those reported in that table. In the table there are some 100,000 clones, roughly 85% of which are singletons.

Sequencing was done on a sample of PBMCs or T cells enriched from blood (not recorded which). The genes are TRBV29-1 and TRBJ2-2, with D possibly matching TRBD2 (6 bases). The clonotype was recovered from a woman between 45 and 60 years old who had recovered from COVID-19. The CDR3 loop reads CSVSGLVNTGELFF. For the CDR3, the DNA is TGCAGCGTTTCGGGACTCGTGAACACCGGGGAGCTGTTTTTT.